These 16 T cell receptor beta chains share one sample of origin, sequenced in a study of cytomegalovirus exposure and HLA in healthy donors. In the PCR, 60 Vbeta and 13 Jbeta primers were used. Sequenced by immunoSEQ multiplex PCR; TCRdb stores in-frame clones only, minus some. In the table there are some 99,000 clones, about 80% of which are singletons. Material for sequencing was PBMCs. The receptors were sampled from a man aged 35 to 55 in good health and CMV-seronegative.

The chain links TRBV6-1 to TRBJ2-3; D ambiguous. This CDR3 contains 12 residues. Germline V lookup: CDR1 MNHNS, CDR2 SASEGT. V was cut by 8 bases and J by 2 bases, with 8 bases left in between. CDR3: CASDYFTDTQYF. CDR3 in DNA: TGTGCCAGCGATTACTTCACAGATACGCAGTATTTT.

The J gene is TRBJ1-4, the V gene TRBV29-1; 9 nucleotides agree with TRBD1. CDR1 SQVTM and CDR2 ANQGSEA come from the germline V gene. This CDR3 has 13 amino acids. The V and J ends lost 6 bases and 8 bases, in that order; junction bases with no gene match: 7. CDR3 protein: CSVSTGGGEKLFF. The CDR3 region has the DNA TGCAGCGTATCGACAGGGGGAGGCGAAAAACTGTTTTTT.

DNA of the CDR3: TGTGCCAGCAGTTTAATTATAGTAGGGCTAGCGGGAGGCTCCTACGAGCAGTACTTC. The encoded protein is CASSLIIVGLAGGSYEQYF. V usage is TRBV28 and J usage is TRBJ2-7, with 11 nucleotides matching TRBD2. J was trimmed by 0 bases and V by 2 bases; bases with no gene match: 12. The CDR3 covers 19 residues. The V gene's germline CDR1 is MDHEN and CDR2 SYDVKM.

The chain joins TRBV9 to TRBJ1-6; unclear D gene. The CDR3 loop spans 15 amino acids. V was pared by 0 bases and J by 0 bases, with 4 bases between. Germline assignment: CDR1 SGDLS and CDR2 YYNGEE. The CDR3 DNA reads TGTGCCAGCAGCGTAGGGAGCTCCTATAATTCACCCCTCCACTTT. Protein: CASSVGSSYNSPLHF.

Notes on this clone: Since a far larger clone is one base different, this is likely a read error. The rearrangement uses TRBV4-1 and TRBJ2-1; 8 bases align to TRBD2. CDR1 and CDR2 from the germline V gene are MGHRA and YSYEKL. The junction had 2 bases not matched to a gene; V was cut back by 0 bases and J by 1 base. This CDR3 contains 16 residues. This chain's CDR3 is CASSQDTGGSYNEQFF. The CDR3 DNA follows: TGCGCCAGCAGCCAAGATACGGGGGGGTCCTACAATGAGCAGTTCTTC.

DNA of the CDR3: TGTGCCAGCAGCGTAGCGGCTGACACTTACGATACGCAGTATTTT. Translating gives CASSVAADTYDTQYF. The chain recombines TRBV9 with TRBJ2-3; no definite D call. Per germline, CDR1 SGDLS and CDR2 YYNGEE. V lost 0 bases, J lost 6 bases, and 14 bases lay in between. CDR3 length: 15 residues.

Details on this clone: Its ends do not fully match the called genes, so a read error is possible. The chain combines TRBV7-9 with TRBJ1-1; D remains unclear. Per the germline V gene, CDR1 is SEHNR and CDR2 is FQNEAQ (reference sequence). This CDR3 contains 12 residues. CDR3: CSSSLGYAEAFF. CDR3 sequence (DNA): TGTTCCAGCAGCTTAGGTTATGCTGAAGCTTTCTTT.

This chain links TRBV12-5 with TRBJ2-2, with TRBD1 identical over 9 bases. Germline loops: CDR1 LGHNT, CDR2 FRNRAP. The CDR3 totals 17 residues. Unmatched junction bases numbered 10, after V lost 6 bases and J lost 2 bases. CDR3 sequence (DNA): TGTGCTAGTGGCCGGCCGGGACAGGGACCCAACACCGGGGAGCTGTTTTTT. Protein: CASGRPGQGPNTGELFF.

The chain recombines TRBV27 with TRBJ2-7, with 11 bases aligning to TRBD1. The CDR3 extends over 14 amino acids. V lost 5 bases to trimming and J lost 3 bases; unmatched junction nucleotides: 3. Germline CDR1 is MNHEY and CDR2 is SMNVEV (reference sequence). In nucleotides, the CDR3 is TGTGCCAGCAGTCCCGGGACAGGGGGCTACGAGCAGTACTTC. Protein sequence: CASSPGTGGYEQYF.

This chain joins TRBV6-5 and TRBJ1-1; TRBD1 is a possible D gene (5 bases). CDR3 size: 14 residues. CDR1 MNHEY and CDR2 SVGAGI come from the germline V gene. Trimming took 5 bases from V and 6 from J, leaving 16 bases between them. In DNA form, the CDR3 reads TGTGCCAGCAGTGCGGGGGTCCGGGCCTCTGAAGCTTTCTTT. It encodes CASSAGVRASEAFF.

A single count supports this clone. This sequence joins TRBV7-8 and TRBJ2-3; 7 nucleotides line up with TRBD1. The germline CDR1 and CDR2 sequences are SGHVS and FQNEAQ. V dropped 1 base and J dropped 0; count of bases not matched to a gene: 4. CDR3 length: 16 amino acids. The CDR3 sequence is CASSLGRDSSTDTQYF. The CDR3 region has the DNA TGTGCCAGCAGCTTAGGCAGGGACAGCAGCACAGATACGCAGTATTTT.

This chain uses TRBV5-4 with TRBJ2-1; 9 bases are a match to TRBD1. V trimming: 5 bases; J trimming: 5 bases; junction bases outside the gene matches: 11. This CDR3 is 16 amino acids long. Germline CDR1 is SGHNT and CDR2 is YYREEE (reference sequence). The CDR3 loop is CASSPLRDRADNEQFF. The CDR3 DNA follows: TGTGCCAGCAGTCCCCTCCGGGACAGGGCCGACAATGAGCAGTTCTTC.

The chain carries TRBV9 and TRBJ2-3, with D possibly matching TRBD2 (5 bases). The CDR3 sequence is 15 residues long. The germline V gene has CDR1 SGDLS and CDR2 YYNGEE. V gave up 7 bases and J gave up 0 bases, with 15 bases separating them. The CDR3 here is CASARVGESTDTQYF. CDR3 nucleotides: TGTGCCAGCGCTCGGGTGGGAGAGAGCACAGATACGCAGTATTTT.

About this clone: Since the CDR3 does not end with the conserved phenylalanine or tryptophan, this likely comes from a read error. This chain links TRBV19 with TRBJ1-1, with no clear D. Germline-derived CDR1 and CDR2 are LNHDA and SQIVND (reference sequence). Trimming shortened V by 5 bases and J by 7 bases, and 14 bases separated the two germline ends. CDR3 size: 13 residues. The CDR3 protein is CASSREVRDEAFL. The CDR3, as DNA: TGTGCCAGTAGTCGGGAGGTTCGGGATGAAGCTTTCCTT.

This clone was seen just once. The chain combines TRBV7-6 with TRBJ2-7; unclear D gene. CDR3 length: 13 amino acids. Germline values: CDR1 SGHVS, CDR2 FNYEAQ. Trimming took 4 bases from V and 6 from J, leaving 13 bases between them. The CDR3: CASSSLGSVEQYF. The CDR3 region has the DNA TGTGCCAGCAGCTCCCTCGGGTCGGTCGAGCAGTACTTC. Looking up the rest from reference TRBV7-6 and TRBJ2-7 gives the full variable domain: GAGVSQSPRYKVTKRGQDVALRCDPISGHVSLYWYRQALGQGPEFLTYFNYEAQQDKSGLPNDRFSAERPEGSISTLTIQRTEQRDSAMYRCASSSLGSVEQYFGPGTRLTVT.

This rearrangement joins TRBV7-9 to TRBJ1-1, with D hard to call. The germline V gene encodes CDR1 SEHNR and CDR2 FQNEAQ (reference sequence). The V and J ends lost 1 base and 8 bases respectively, with 14 bases between them. The CDR3 totals 14 residues. The CDR3: CASSLDSPPAEAFF. The CDR3 DNA follows: TGTGCCAGCAGCTTAGATTCCCCCCCAGCGGAAGCTTTCTTT. Drawing the rest from reference TRBV7-9 and TRBJ1-1, the complete variable domain is DTGVSQNPRHKITKRGQNVTFRCDPISEHNRLYWYRQTLGQGPEFLTYFQNEAQLEKSRLLSDRFSAERPKGSFSTLEIQRTEQGDSAMYLCASSLDSPPAEAFFGQGTRLTVV.